A selection of T cell receptor beta chains follows, all from one sample in a study of T cell responses to AZD1222 COVID-19 vaccine. Measured with immunoSEQ multiplex PCR; TCRdb has only the in-frame clones, and not every one. The sample contains around 150,000 clones, about 93% of which appear only once. The input for sequencing was peripheral blood, taken 28 days after the second AZD1222 dose. The origin of the receptors is an adult who received the AZD1222 COVID-19 vaccine. Both conserved end residues are part of each CDR3. Fields, in order: D gene, clone size, J gene, V gene, CDR3 DNA, CDR3 protein. D genes are given only for firm matches. A row's size may be missing; if present it is once, few, many or a size class.

D: TRBD2
size: -
J: TRBJ2-1
V: TRBV19
DNA: TGTGCCAGTAGTTGGGCGGCTAGCGGGGGACAATACAATGAGCAGTTCTTC
CDR3: CASSWAASGGQYNEQFF

D: TRBD1
size: -
J: TRBJ2-5
V: TRBV11-2
DNA: TGTGCCAGCAGCTTATCGGCAGGGGGCCAAGAGACCCAGTACTTC
CDR3: CASSLSAGGQETQYF

D: -
size: -
J: TRBJ1-1
V: TRBV12-3/TRBV12-4
DNA: TGTGCCAGCAGTTCACGCAGTGAAGCTTTCTTT
CDR3: CASSSRSEAFF

D: -
size: once
J: TRBJ1-1
V: TRBV11-1
DNA: TGTGCCAGCAGCTTACAAGGGATTGAAGCTTTCTTT
CDR3: CASSLQGIEAFF

D: -
size: -
J: TRBJ1-6
V: TRBV18
DNA: TGTGCCAGCCCGGGCTGGAATTCACCCCTCCACTTT
CDR3: CASPGWNSPLHF

D: -
size: -
J: TRBJ2-5
V: TRBV29-1
DNA: TGCAGCGTTGGCAGGGGTCATTTGAAAGAGACCCAGTACTTC
CDR3: CSVGRGHLKETQYF

D: -
size: -
J: TRBJ2-1
V: TRBV5-1
DNA: TGCGCCAGCAGCTGGGGGACTGGACTACTCTCCTCCTACAATGAGCAGTTCTTC
CDR3: CASSWGTGLLSSYNEQFF

D: -
size: -
J: TRBJ2-6
V: TRBV9
DNA: TGTGCCAGCAGCGTAGACGGGGCTGGGGCCAACGTCCTGACTTTC
CDR3: CASSVDGAGANVLTF

D: -
size: -
J: TRBJ2-5
V: TRBV5-6
DNA: TGTGCCAGCAGCTACCCCAGGGGCTGGGGCCCAGAGACCCAGTACTTC
CDR3: CASSYPRGWGPETQYF

D: -
size: -
J: TRBJ2-3
V: TRBV11-3
DNA: TGTGCCAGCAGCTCCCCGGGGGCCCGCACAGATACGCAGTATTTT
CDR3: CASSSPGARTDTQYF

D: -
size: -
J: TRBJ1-1
V: TRBV11-2
DNA: TGTGCCAGCAGCTTAGGCCCAGGGAGTGAAGCTTTCTTT
CDR3: CASSLGPGSEAFF

D: -
size: few
J: TRBJ1-4
V: TRBV28
DNA: TGTGCCAGCAGCCCGAGGGGCCGGGGTGAAAAACTGTTTTTT
CDR3: CASSPRGRGEKLFF

D: TRBD2
size: -
J: TRBJ2-5
V: TRBV5-6
DNA: TGTGCCAGCAGCTTTGGGACTAGTACCGAGACCCAGTACTTC
CDR3: CASSFGTSTETQYF

D: -
size: -
J: TRBJ1-3
V: TRBV6-1
DNA: TGTGCCAGCAGTGAGGGGGGGCCTGGAAACACCATATATTTT
CDR3: CASSEGGPGNTIYF

D: -
size: few
J: TRBJ1-5
V: TRBV7-9
DNA: TGTGCCAGCAGCCGACAGGCCAATCAGCCCCAGCATTTT
CDR3: CASSRQANQPQHF

D: -
size: -
J: TRBJ2-3
V: TRBV27
DNA: TGTGCCAGCAGTTCGACGCCCACAGATACGCAGTATTTT
CDR3: CASSSTPTDTQYF

D: TRBD1
size: -
J: TRBJ1-1
V: TRBV19
DNA: TGTGCCAGTAGGACTGACAGGGTGTGGACTGAAGCTTTCTTT
CDR3: CASRTDRVWTEAFF

D: TRBD1
size: -
J: TRBJ1-1
V: TRBV18
DNA: TGTGCCAGCTCACCGACGACAGGGAGCACTGAAGCTTTCTTT
CDR3: CASSPTTGSTEAFF

D: -
size: -
J: TRBJ1-1
V: TRBV15
DNA: TGTGCCACCAGCAGAGATCCGGGGCCGGACACTGAAGCTTTCTTT
CDR3: CATSRDPGPDTEAFF

D: TRBD1
size: -
J: TRBJ2-1
V: TRBV2
DNA: TGTGCCAGCAGAGGGACAGGAGCAAATGAGCAGTTCTTC
CDR3: CASRGTGANEQFF

D: -
size: -
J: TRBJ2-7
V: TRBV5-6
DNA: TGTGCCAGCAGTGACAGGCGCGAGCAGTACTTC
CDR3: CASSDRREQYF

D: -
size: -
J: TRBJ1-6
V: TRBV6-5
DNA: TGTGCCAGCGATCTTTGGGACGTGGATTCACCCCTCCACTTT
CDR3: CASDLWDVDSPLHF

D: -
size: -
J: TRBJ2-2
V: TRBV21-1
DNA: TGTGCCAGCCGTGCTGAGAAGACAGCCACCGGGGAGCTGTTTTTT
CDR3: CASRAEKTATGELFF

D: -
size: -
J: TRBJ1-4
V: TRBV9
DNA: TGTGCCAGCAGCGTAGGAGTCGGAAGGGATAATGAAAAACTGTTTTTT
CDR3: CASSVGVGRDNEKLFF

D: -
size: -
J: TRBJ1-1
V: TRBV29-1
DNA: TGCAGCGTTGATCGGGACCAGAGCGCTGAAGCTTTCTTT
CDR3: CSVDRDQSAEAFF

D: -
size: -
J: TRBJ1-1
V: TRBV19
DNA: TGTGCCAGTAGTACAACAAATCAGGGGAACACTGAAGCTTTCTTT
CDR3: CASSTTNQGNTEAFF

D: TRBD1
size: -
J: TRBJ1-1
V: TRBV12-5
DNA: TGTGCTAGTGGTTTGGTACTTGGTCAGGGGGCTTCTGAAGCTTTCTTT
CDR3: CASGLVLGQGASEAFF

D: -
size: -
J: TRBJ1-2
V: TRBV30
DNA: TGTGCCTGGAGAAGTCCAGCTAACTATGGCTACACCTTC
CDR3: CAWRSPANYGYTF

D: -
size: -
J: TRBJ1-4
V: TRBV5-1
DNA: TGCGCCAGCAGCTTGGAGGGGCGTAGGGGTGAAAAACTGTTTTTT
CDR3: CASSLEGRRGEKLFF

D: TRBD1
size: -
J: TRBJ1-3
V: TRBV18
DNA: TGTGCCAGCTCACCGGGACAGGGTCCTGGAAACACCATATATTTT
CDR3: CASSPGQGPGNTIYF

D: -
size: -
J: TRBJ1-2
V: TRBV7-9
DNA: TGTGCCAGCAGCCCATCAGGGGACTATGGCTACACCTTC
CDR3: CASSPSGDYGYTF

D: -
size: -
J: TRBJ2-7
V: TRBV4-1
DNA: TGCGCCAGCAGCCAAGATGCGGGGACACGACCCTACGAGCAGTACTTC
CDR3: CASSQDAGTRPYEQYF